The clone carrying this T cell receptor beta chain was picked up one time. Its target is unknown. These data originate in a study of T cell clonotyping in hematopoietic cell transplantation. About the research overall: Cytoreduction preceded collection of pretransplant recipient samples.

Indicated time point: recipient sample about 28 days before transplant, after cytoreduction. The germline V gene has CDR1 MDHEN and CDR2 SYDVKM. Trimming stripped 6 bases from V and 8 bases from J, with 20 bases between. This CDR3 comprises 15 residues. Measured with immunoSEQ multiplex PCR; TCRdb has only the in-frame clones, and not every one. Of roughly 18,000 clones in the sample, 86% are singletons; the top ten hold around 7.7%. Whole-study results and caveats: No sorting was done, leaving CD4 and CD8 contributions mixed. Broader posttransplant TCR repertoire diversity was predicted by graft donor and pretransplant recipient Inverse Simpson Index values. At the given depth, recipient repertoires were over 97% de novo clonotypes.

The chain couples TRBV28 to TRBJ1-3; D is unresolved. This sequence originates from a man aged 50 or older with acute myeloid leukemia. Some clones in this sample may be carry-over from other donors' samples. Sequenced material: peripheral blood mononuclear cells, taken before stem cell transplant. DNA for the CDR3: TGTGCCAGCAGCCCGGACCGAGGGCATAGGGACACCATATATTTT. Amino acids: CASSPDRGHRDTIYF.